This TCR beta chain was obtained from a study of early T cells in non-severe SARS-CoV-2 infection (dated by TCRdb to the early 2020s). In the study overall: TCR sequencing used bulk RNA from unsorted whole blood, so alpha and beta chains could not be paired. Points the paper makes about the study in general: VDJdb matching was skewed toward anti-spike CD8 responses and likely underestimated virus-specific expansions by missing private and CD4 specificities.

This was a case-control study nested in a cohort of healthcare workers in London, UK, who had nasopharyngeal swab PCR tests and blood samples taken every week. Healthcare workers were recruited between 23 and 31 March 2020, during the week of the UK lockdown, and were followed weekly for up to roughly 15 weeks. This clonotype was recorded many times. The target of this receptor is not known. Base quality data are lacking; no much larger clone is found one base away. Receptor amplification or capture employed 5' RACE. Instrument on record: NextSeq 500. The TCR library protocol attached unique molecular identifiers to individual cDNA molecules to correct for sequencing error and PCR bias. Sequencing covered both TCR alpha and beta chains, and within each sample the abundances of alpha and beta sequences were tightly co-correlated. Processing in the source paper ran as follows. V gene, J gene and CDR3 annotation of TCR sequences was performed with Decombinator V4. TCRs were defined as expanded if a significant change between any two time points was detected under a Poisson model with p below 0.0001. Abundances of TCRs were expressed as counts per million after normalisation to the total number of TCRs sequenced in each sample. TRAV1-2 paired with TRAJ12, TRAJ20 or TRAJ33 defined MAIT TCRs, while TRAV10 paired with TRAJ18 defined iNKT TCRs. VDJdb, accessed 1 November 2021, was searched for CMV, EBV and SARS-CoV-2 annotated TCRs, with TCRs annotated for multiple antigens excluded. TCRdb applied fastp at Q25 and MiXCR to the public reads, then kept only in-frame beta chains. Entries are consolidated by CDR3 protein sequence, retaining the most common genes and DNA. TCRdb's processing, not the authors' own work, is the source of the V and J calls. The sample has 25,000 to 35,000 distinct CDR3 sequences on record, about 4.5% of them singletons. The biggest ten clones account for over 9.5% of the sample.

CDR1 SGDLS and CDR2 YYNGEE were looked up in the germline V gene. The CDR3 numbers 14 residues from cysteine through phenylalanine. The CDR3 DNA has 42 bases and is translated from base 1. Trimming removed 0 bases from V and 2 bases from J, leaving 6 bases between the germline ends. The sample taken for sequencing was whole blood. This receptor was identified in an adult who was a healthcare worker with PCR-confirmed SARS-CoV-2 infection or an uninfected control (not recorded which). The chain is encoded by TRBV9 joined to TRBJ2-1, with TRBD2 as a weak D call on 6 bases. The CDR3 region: CASSVGGTYNEQFF. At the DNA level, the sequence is TGTGCCAGCAGCGTAGGCGGGACCTACAATGAGCAGTTCTTC.